A single sample is the source of the 30 T cell receptor beta chains below, sequenced in a study of shared clonotypes between healthy human individuals. Using immunoSEQ multiplex PCR, the repertoire was profiled, and TCRdb retains in-frame clones only, with some absent. This table has some 2.3 million clones, 80% to 95% appearing once. Sequenced material: naive CD4+ T cells from PBMCs. Subset indicated: CD45RA+ positively selected. The source of these receptors is a man younger than 30 in good health. Some clones in this sample may be carry-over from other donors' samples.

This chain connects TRBV11-2 to TRBJ2-3; D gene ambiguous. CDR3 size: 15 residues. CDR1 and CDR2 from the germline V gene are SGHAT and FQNNGV. The V and J ends lost 6 bases and 4 bases respectively, with 17 bases between them. DNA for the CDR3: TGTGCCAGCAGTGTGCGGTTCTACCCCCCAGATACGCAGTATTTT. Translating it yields CASSVRFYPPDTQYF.

The chain carries TRBV9 and TRBJ1-1; no definite D call. V was pared by 3 bases and J by 1 base, with 25 bases between. The CDR3 covers 19 residues. Germline values: CDR1 SGDLS, CDR2 YYNGEE. The CDR3 sequence is CASSEEGSGSDTRNTEAFF. The DNA for the CDR3 is TGTGCCAGCAGCGAGGAGGGATCAGGCAGCGACACTCGGAACACTGAAGCTTTCTTT. The whole variable domain, remainder taken from reference TRBV9 and TRBJ1-1, is DSGVTQTPKHLITATGQRVTLRCSPRSGDLSVYWYQQSLDQGLQFLIQYYNGEERAKGNILERFSAQQFPDLHSELNLSSLELGDSALYFCASSEEGSGSDTRNTEAFFGQGTRLTVV.

The chain combines TRBV5-1 with TRBJ2-1; TRBD2 agrees at 7 bases. Germline CDR1 and CDR2: SGHRS and YFSETQ. This CDR3 contains 15 residues. V trimming: 4 bases; J trimming: 0 bases; junction bases outside the gene matches: 4. This CDR3 is CASSPGLHSYNEQFF. The CDR3 coding sequence is TGCGCCAGCAGCCCGGGACTACACTCCTACAATGAGCAGTTCTTC.

This clone has only a few counts. The chain couples TRBV27 to TRBJ1-2; D not resolved. The germline V gene encodes CDR1 MNHEY and CDR2 SMNVEV (reference sequence). V was trimmed by 5 bases and J by 2 bases, leaving 6 bases between them. CDR3 size: 12 residues. The CDR3, as DNA: TGTGCCAGCAGTAAAGGGAACTATGGCTACACCTTC. This sequence encodes CASSKGNYGYTF.

The chain employs TRBV5-1 and TRBJ1-1; TRBD1 might be the D (6 bases). CDR1 is SGHRS, CDR2 YFSETQ, per germline. This CDR3 is 16 amino acids long. The V end lost 2 bases, the J end lost 3 bases, and 17 bases lay between the germline ends. DNA of the CDR3: TGCGCCAGCAGCTTCTTCCCACAGGGAGCGGACACTGAAGCTTTCTTT. Protein: CASSFFPQGADTEAFF.

The V call is TRBV7-9, the J call TRBJ2-1, with 7 bases fitting TRBD2. This CDR3 region has 15 residues. Trimming took 5 bases from V and 0 from J; bases not matched to a gene: 4. Germline V CDR1 and CDR2: SEHNR, FQNEAQ (reference sequence). The CDR3 DNA follows: TGTGCCAGCAGCCCCACTAGCGCCTCCTACAATGAGCAGTTCTTC. The encoded protein is CASSPTSASYNEQFF.

The chain joins TRBV11-2 to TRBJ2-1; D call uncertain. CDR3 length: 15 residues. The ends were cut back, 0 bases at V and 2 bases at J, with 8 bases in the middle. Per germline, CDR1 SGHAT and CDR2 FQNNGV. The CDR3 DNA reads TGTGCCAGCAGCTTAGAGAGAGGCACCTACAATGAGCAGTTCTTC. It translates to CASSLERGTYNEQFF.

This clone was seen a few times. The chain combines TRBV21-1 with TRBJ1-2. TRBV21-1 is described as a pseudogene. The CDR3 length is 15 residues. For the CDR3, the DNA is TGTGCCAGCAGCAAGCCGGGTATAAGCGGACATGGCTACACCTTC. It encodes CASSKPGISGHGYTF.

This clone was seen a few times. V is TRBV7-9 and J is TRBJ2-2; D possibly corresponds to TRBD2 (5 bases). V was shortened by 5 bases and J by 4 bases, with 20 bases between the two germline ends. Germline-derived CDR1 and CDR2 are SEHNR and FQNEAQ (reference sequence). The CDR3 length is 17 residues. This chain's CDR3 is CASSPDFIHTLTGELFF. Written as DNA, the CDR3 is TGTGCCAGCAGCCCGGACTTCATACACACCCTCACCGGGGAGCTGTTTTTT.

This clone was seen a single time. The rearrangement uses TRBV7-8 and TRBJ2-7; no firm D call. The CDR3 contains 15 residues. V gave up 2 bases and J gave up 4 bases, with 15 bases separating them. Germline V gene lookup returns CDR1 SGHVS and CDR2 FQNEAQ. The chain's CDR3 is CASSLIRGPDYEQYF. For the CDR3, the DNA is TGTGCCAGCAGCTTAATCCGTGGACCCGATTACGAGCAGTACTTC.

The V and J genes are TRBV2 and TRBJ2-6; TRBD2 might be the D (6 bases). V lost 5 bases to trimming and J lost 1 base, with 9 bases between them. The CDR3 is 15 residues long. CDR1 and CDR2 (germline): SNHLY, FYNNEI. This CDR3 reads CASSQAGSGANVLTF. Here the CDR3 DNA reads TGTGCCAGCAGTCAGGCGGGGTCTGGGGCCAACGTCCTGACTTTC.

V and J are TRBV19 and TRBJ2-1; D is undetermined. V lost 3 bases and J lost 5, with 11 bases in between. Germline V CDR1 and CDR2: LNHDA, SQIVND (reference sequence). The CDR3 is 14 amino acids. The CDR3, as DNA: TGTGCCAGTAGTATTAAGGACCCCAACAATGAGCAGTTCTTC. Its translation is CASSIKDPNNEQFF.

The V and J genes are TRBV5-1 and TRBJ2-5; 9 bases fit TRBD1. Germline V lookup: CDR1 SGHRS, CDR2 YFSETQ. The CDR3 extends over 14 amino acids. The junction had 5 bases not matched to a gene; V was cut back by 5 bases and J by 3 bases. The CDR3 coding sequence is TGCGCCAGCAGTCGACAGGGGGGAGAAGAGACCCAGTACTTC. This encodes CASSRQGGEETQYF.

This sequence joins TRBV21-1 and TRBJ2-3; the D call in the table, TRBD2, was not verified against the DNA. TRBV21-1 counts as a pseudogene. This CDR3 is built from 13 residues. CDR3 bases: TGTGCCAGCAGCAAAGATGCGGGAGATACGCAGTATTTT. Translation: CASSKDAGDTQYF.

A word on this clone: The sample contains more than one DNA sequence encoding this CDR3. The rearrangement uses TRBV27 and TRBJ2-5; D might be TRBD1 (7 bases). CDR1 and CDR2 from the germline V gene are MNHEY and SMNVEV (reference sequence). The germline V and J ends were trimmed by 6 bases and 5 bases, with 10 bases remaining between them. CDR3 length: 12 residues. In DNA, the CDR3 is TGTGCCAGCAGGACAGGGAGGGAGACCCAGTACTTC. It is translated as CASRTGRETQYF.

The CDR3 nucleotides are TGTGCCAGCAGCCCCCCGATTTACCGGGACAGATACACAGATACGCAGTATTTT. Encoded protein: CASSPPIYRDRYTDTQYF. J is TRBJ2-3 and V is TRBV7-2; 7 nucleotides agree with TRBD1. The V segment lost 5 bases and the J segment 2 bases; nucleotides outside the gene matches: 16. Germline CDR1 reads SGHTA; CDR2 reads FQGNSA. The CDR3 covers 18 residues.

J is TRBJ1-2 and V is TRBV28; D may be TRBD1 (5 bases). The CDR3 has 14 residues. Deletions cut 7 bases from V and 7 bases from J, with 19 bases between. Germline V lookup: CDR1 MDHEN, CDR2 SYDVKM. Here the CDR3 DNA reads TGTGCCAGCACCATCAACGGGCTTCAGGGTGGCTACACCTTC. Protein product: CASTINGLQGGYTF.

This sequence joins TRBV7-3 and TRBJ2-7; 7 bases match TRBD2. The germline gives CDR1 SGHTA, CDR2 FQGTGA. Losses at the gene ends were 8 bases for V and 5 bases for J; bases not matched to a gene: 12. The CDR3 runs 14 residues. The CDR3 DNA reads as TGTGCCAGCTCGGTGGGCGGGAGTGTGGACGAGCAGTACTTC. It encodes CASSVGGSVDEQYF.

Turning to this clone: The same CDR3 arises from other DNA sequences in this sample as well. V is TRBV30 and J is TRBJ1-1; weak D call: TRBD1 (6 bases). Trimming pared 0 bases from V and 10 bases from J, leaving 9 bases between. The CDR3 has 11 residues. Germline values: CDR1 GTSNPN, CDR2 SVGIG (reference sequence). CDR3 amino acids: CAWSVQGPAFF. CDR3 sequence (DNA): TGTGCCTGGAGTGTACAGGGCCCAGCTTTCTTT.

The chain is built from TRBV7-2 and TRBJ2-2, with TRBD1 identical over 7 bases. This CDR3 is 16 amino acids long. V was clipped by 2 bases and J by 3 bases; unmatched bases: 6. Germline lookup yields CDR1 SGHTA and CDR2 FQGNSA. In DNA form, the CDR3 reads TGTGCCAGCAGCTTAACTAGGGGGCCGGACACCGGGGAGCTGTTTTTT. This encodes CASSLTRGPDTGELFF.

This rearrangement joins TRBV5-1 to TRBJ1-3, with D possibly TRBD1 on 5 matching bases. Germline-derived CDR1 and CDR2 are SGHRS and YFSETQ. This CDR3 is 15 amino acids long. Trimming cost V 4 bases and J 0 bases, with 11 bases left between them. In DNA form, the CDR3 reads TGCGCCAGCAGCGCAGACAGTGACTCTGGAAACACCATATATTTT. Its translation is CASSADSDSGNTIYF.

The genes are TRBV28 and TRBJ2-1; 15 bases fit TRBD2. The V and J ends lost 5 bases and 7 bases, in that order; junction bases with no gene match: 6. Germline CDR1 and CDR2: MDHEN and SYDVKM. CDR3 length: 16 amino acids. CDR3 protein: CASSPGLAGGRNEQFF. The CDR3 DNA follows: TGTGCCAGCAGTCCGGGACTAGCGGGAGGACGGAATGAGCAGTTCTTC.

The gene calls are TRBV6-5 and TRBJ1-5; D is perhaps TRBD1 (6 bases). In germline, CDR1 is MNHEY, CDR2 SVGAGI. The V end lost 5 bases, the J end lost 4 bases, and 15 bases lay between the germline ends. This CDR3 spans 15 amino acids. The CDR3, as DNA: TGTGCCAGCAGTACCCTCCAGGGGCGGAATCAGCCCCAGCATTTT. Residues: CASSTLQGRNQPQHF.

The CDR3: CASSLRPGQNTDTQYF. CDR3 bases: TGTGCCAGCAGTTTACGCCCGGGACAGAACACAGATACGCAGTATTTT. The rearrangement links TRBV27 to TRBJ2-3; 7 bases map to TRBD1. J gave up 2 bases and V 2 bases, and 7 bases lay outside the gene matches. This CDR3 region has 16 residues. The V gene's germline CDR1 is MNHEY and CDR2 SMNVEV (reference sequence).

This clone showed up just once. The rearrangement uses TRBV18 and TRBJ1-2; D remains unclear. Germline CDR1 KGHSH, CDR2 LQKENI. The V end was cut by 4 bases, the J end by 0 bases, with 9 bases between. CDR3 length: 14 residues. Here the CDR3 DNA reads TGTGCCAGCTCACGACTCCCCGCTAACTATGGCTACACCTTC. This gives the protein CASSRLPANYGYTF.

The chain carries TRBV11-2 and TRBJ1-1; D is possibly TRBD1 (5 bases). V was trimmed by 6 bases and J by 4 bases, leaving 15 bases between them. This CDR3 contains 14 residues. Germline CDR1 and CDR2: SGHAT and FQNNGV. The chain's CDR3 is CASSYIGGITEAFF. Written as DNA, the CDR3 is TGTGCCAGCAGTTATATTGGGGGTATCACTGAAGCTTTCTTT.

The J gene is TRBJ2-7, the V gene TRBV28, with D tentatively TRBD1 (6 bases). The germline V gene encodes CDR1 MDHEN and CDR2 SYDVKM. The CDR3 runs 15 residues. The V end lost 3 bases, the J end lost 1 base, and 13 bases lay between the germline ends. The CDR3 nucleotides are TGTGCCAGCAGTTTCGGGTGGCAGGGGTCCTACGAGCAGTACTTC. Encoded protein: CASSFGWQGSYEQYF.

This chain connects TRBV7-6 to TRBJ1-4; no clear D gene. Germline CDR1 and CDR2: SGHVS and FNYEAQ. The CDR3 is made up of 15 amino acids. Trimming left V 3 bases short and J 3 bases short, with 11 bases between. The CDR3 protein is CASSFYSRPNEKLFF. As DNA, the CDR3 is TGTGCCAGCAGCTTCTACAGCAGGCCTAATGAAAAACTGTTTTTT.

This chain links TRBV5-8 with TRBJ1-4, with TRBD1 matching 8 bases. The J segment lost 7 bases and the V segment lost 5 bases, leaving 16 bases of the junction unmatched. CDR1 is SGHTS and CDR2 is YDEGEE in the germline V gene. The CDR3 consists of 17 residues. CDR3 nucleotide sequence: TGTGCCAGCAGGTCCGGGACAGGACAATCAGGGGGTGAAAAACTGTTTTTT. It is translated as CASRSGTGQSGGEKLFF. The whole variable domain, remainder taken from reference TRBV5-8 and TRBJ1-4, is EAGVTQSPTHLIKTRGQQATLRCSPISGHTSVYWYQQALGLGLQFLLWYDEGEERNRGNFPPRFSGRQFPNYSSELNVNALELEDSALYLCASRSGTGQSGGEKLFFGSGTQLSVL.

The chain is built from TRBV7-2 and TRBJ2-4; 11 nucleotides match TRBD2. V was clipped by 5 bases and J by 0 bases; unmatched bases: 12. Germline CDR1 reads SGHTA; CDR2 reads FQGNSA. The CDR3 runs 19 residues. CDR3 sequence (DNA): TGTGCCAGCAGCACCAAGGGACTAGCGGTTAGCCTAGCCAAAAACATTCAGTACTTC. This translates into CASSTKGLAVSLAKNIQYF.